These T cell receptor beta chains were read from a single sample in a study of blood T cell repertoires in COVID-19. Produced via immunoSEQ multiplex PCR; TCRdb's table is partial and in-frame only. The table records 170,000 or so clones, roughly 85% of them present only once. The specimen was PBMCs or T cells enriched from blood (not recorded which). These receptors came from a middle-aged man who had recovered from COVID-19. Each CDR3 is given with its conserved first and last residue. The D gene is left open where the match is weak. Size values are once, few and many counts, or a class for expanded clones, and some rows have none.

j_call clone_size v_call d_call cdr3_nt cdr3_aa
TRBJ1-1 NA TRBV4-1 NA TGCGCCAGCAGCCCCCCCTGGGCCACTGAAGCTTTCTTT CASSPPWATEAFF
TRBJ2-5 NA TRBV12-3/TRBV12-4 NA TGTGCCAGCAGACAACACCAGACCCAGTACTTC CASRQHQTQYF
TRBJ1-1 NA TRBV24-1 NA TGTGCCACCAGTGATCCGGGGACTGAAGCTTTCTTT CATSDPGTEAFF
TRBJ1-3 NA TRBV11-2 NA TGTGCCAGCACCTGGGGCAGTCAAGGCTCTGGAAACACCATATATTTT CASTWGSQGSGNTIYF
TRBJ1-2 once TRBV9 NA TGTGCCAGCAGCCTAGGTCGGGGGGAACTATACGGCTACACCTTC CASSLGRGELYGYTF
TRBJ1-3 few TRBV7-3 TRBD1 TGTGCCAGCAGCCAAGGGACAGGGACTGGAAACACCATATATTTT CASSQGTGTGNTIYF
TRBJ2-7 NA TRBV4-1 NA TGCGCCAGCAGCTCCAGAGGGCTCCTCTACGAGCAGTACTTC CASSSRGLLYEQYF
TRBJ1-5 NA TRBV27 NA TGTGCCAGCAGTTTAAATTGGCAGGCTAATCAGCCCCAGCATTTT CASSLNWQANQPQHF
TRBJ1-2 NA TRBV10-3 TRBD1 TGTGCCATCAGTGATAACAGGGGTTATGGCTACACCTTC CAISDNRGYGYTF
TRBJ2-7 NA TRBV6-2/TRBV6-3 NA TGTGCCAGCAGTCAAAGCTACTACGAGCAGTACTTC CASSQSYYEQYF
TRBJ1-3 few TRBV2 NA TGTGCCAGCAGTGACCCCGGGGTTAGAAACACCATATATTTT CASSDPGVRNTIYF
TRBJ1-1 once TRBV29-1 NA TGCAGCGTTGTACGGGTCCTGAACACTGAAGCTTTCTTT CSVVRVLNTEAFF
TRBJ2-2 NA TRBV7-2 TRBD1 TGTGCCAGCAGCTTTACAGGGGGCGGGGAGCTGTTTTTT CASSFTGGGELFF
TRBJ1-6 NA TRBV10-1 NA TGCGCCAGCAGTCAGGGAGGCAATTCACCCCTCCACTTT CASSQGGNSPLHF
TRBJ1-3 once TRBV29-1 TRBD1 TGCAGCGTGCGAGGGACAGGGGGGAGTTGGGACAGCTCTGGAAACACCATATATTTT CSVRGTGGSWDSSGNTIYF
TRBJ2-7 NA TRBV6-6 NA TGTGCCAGCAGTCTTGAGGGATCCCCTGCCTACGAGCAGTACTTC CASSLEGSPAYEQYF
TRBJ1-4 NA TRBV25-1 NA TGTGCCAGCAGTGTGGTCGGCGGAAATGAAAAACTGTTTTTT CASSVVGGNEKLFF
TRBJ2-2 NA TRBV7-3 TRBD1 TGTGCCAGCAGCTCGGGACAGGGGGCTCAGAACACCGGGGAGCTGTTTTTT CASSSGQGAQNTGELFF
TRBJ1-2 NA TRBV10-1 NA TGCGCCAGCAGTGAGGGCCGAGGGGGAAACTATGGCTACACCTTC CASSEGRGGNYGYTF
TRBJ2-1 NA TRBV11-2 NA TGTGCCAGCAGCTTAGGCTGGACGACAGCACTACAGCAGTTCTTC CASSLGWTTALQQFF
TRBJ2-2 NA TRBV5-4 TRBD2 TGTGCCAGCAGCTTGGACGGGAGGGCAGGGGGGGAGCTGTTTTTT CASSLDGRAGGELFF
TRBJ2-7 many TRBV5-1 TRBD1 TGCGCCAGCAGCTTTCAGACCGGGACAGCTCCCTACGAGCAGTACTTC CASSFQTGTAPYEQYF
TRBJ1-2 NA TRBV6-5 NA TGTGCCAGCAGTTCGGTCAGCGGCTATGGCTACACCTTC CASSSVSGYGYTF
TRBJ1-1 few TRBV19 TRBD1 TGTGCCAGTAGTATCTCGGGGGCAGGGGGGTCCCCTGAAGCTTTCTTT CASSISGAGGSPEAFF
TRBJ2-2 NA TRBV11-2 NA TGTGCCAGCAGCTTGACAGTTGACACCGGGGAGCTGTTTTTT CASSLTVDTGELFF
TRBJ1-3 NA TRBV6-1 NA TGTGCCAGCAGTGTTCGAGTTCAGGCCTCTGGAAACACCATATATTTT CASSVRVQASGNTIYF
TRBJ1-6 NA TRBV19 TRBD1 TGTGCCAGCCGGGACAGTTATAATTCACCCCTCCACTTT CASRDSYNSPLHF
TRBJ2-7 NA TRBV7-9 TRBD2 TGTGCCAGCAGCTCCGGGGGCCTAGCGGGAAACGAGCAGTACTTC CASSSGGLAGNEQYF
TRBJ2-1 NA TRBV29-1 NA TGCAGCGCCCCTTCCCCCAATGAGCAGTTCTTC CSAPSPNEQFF
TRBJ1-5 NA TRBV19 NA TGTGCCAGTAGTCCCCAGGGTCACGGTCAGCCCCAGCATTTT CASSPQGHGQPQHF
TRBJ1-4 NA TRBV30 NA TGTGCCTGGGGCTCCAATGAAAAACTGTTTTTT CAWGSNEKLFF
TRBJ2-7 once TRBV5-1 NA TGCGCCAGCAGCTTCGCAGGGGAAGACGAGCAGTACTTC CASSFAGEDEQYF
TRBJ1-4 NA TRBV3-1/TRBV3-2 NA TGTGCCAGCAGCCCCGTCGGGTTTGAAAAACTGTTTTTT CASSPVGFEKLFF
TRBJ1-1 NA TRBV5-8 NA TGTGCCAGCAGCTTGGAGCCAGGTGGCACTGAAGCTTTCTTT CASSLEPGGTEAFF
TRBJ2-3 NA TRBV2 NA TGTGCCAGCAGTGAAGCGCGTCGGGAGAGGACAGATACGCAGTATTTT CASSEARRERTDTQYF
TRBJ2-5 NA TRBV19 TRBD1 TGTGCCTCTTCCCTGGGGACAGGGTTTTCACAAGAGACCCAGTACTTC CASSLGTGFSQETQYF
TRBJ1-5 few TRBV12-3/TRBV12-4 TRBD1 TGTGCCAGCAGTTTGGCAGGGGGGCAGCCCCAGCATTTT CASSLAGGQPQHF
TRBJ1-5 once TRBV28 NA TGTGCCAGCAGTTTAGGGGGGGTGCCCGAGGGGCATTTT CASSLGGVPEGHF
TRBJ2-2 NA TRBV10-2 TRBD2 TGCGCCAGCAGTGACCTAGCGGGGGGCACCGGGGAGCTGTTTTTT CASSDLAGGTGELFF
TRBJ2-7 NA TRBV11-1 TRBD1 TGTGCCAGCAGCCGAGACAGGGGTTACGAGCAGTACTTC CASSRDRGYEQYF
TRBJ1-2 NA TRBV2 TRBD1 TGTGCCAGCAGTGAGGCAGGGGGCAGCTATGGCTACACCTTC CASSEAGGSYGYTF
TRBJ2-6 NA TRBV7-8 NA TGTGCCAGCAGCTTAGTGCGGCAGTCTAGTGGGGCCAACGTCCTGACTTTC CASSLVRQSSGANVLTF
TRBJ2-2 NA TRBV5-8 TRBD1 TGTGCCAGCAGCCAAATTACGTCACACCGGGACAGGGTGGTCGGGGAGCTGTTTTTT CASSQITSHRDRVVGELFF
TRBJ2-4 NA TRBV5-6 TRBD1 TGTGCCAGCAGCTCTGGGACAGGGAACATTCAGTACTTC CASSSGTGNIQYF
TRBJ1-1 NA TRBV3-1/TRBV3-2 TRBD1 TGTGCCAGCAGCCGAGCGGGGGCAGGGGGAGGAACTGAAGCTTTCTTT CASSRAGAGGGTEAFF
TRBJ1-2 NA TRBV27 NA TGTGCCAGCAGTAGGGGGACGGCATTGGGCTACACCTTC CASSRGTALGYTF
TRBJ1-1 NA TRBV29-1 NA TGCAGCGTTGGTCGGTCCGATGAAGCTTTCTTT CSVGRSDEAFF
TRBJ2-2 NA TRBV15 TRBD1 TGTGCCACCAGCAGAGAAAGGGGGCTCGGGGAGCTGTTTTTT CATSRERGLGELFF
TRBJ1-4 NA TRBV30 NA TGTGCCTGGAGCACAGGGTATGGAGGTGAAAAACTGTTTTTT CAWSTGYGGEKLFF
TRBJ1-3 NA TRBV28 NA TGTGCCAGCAGGAACCAGGGGAGTACTGGAAACACCATATATTTT CASRNQGSTGNTIYF